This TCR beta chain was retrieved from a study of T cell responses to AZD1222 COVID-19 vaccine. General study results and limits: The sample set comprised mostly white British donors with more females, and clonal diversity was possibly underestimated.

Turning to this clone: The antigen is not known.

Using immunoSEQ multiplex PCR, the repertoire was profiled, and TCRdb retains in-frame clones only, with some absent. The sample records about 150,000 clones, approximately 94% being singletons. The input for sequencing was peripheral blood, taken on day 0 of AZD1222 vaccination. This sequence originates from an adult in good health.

CDR3 DNA sequence: TGTGCCAGCACATTTACAGGGCTCGGGGCCAACGTCCTGACTTTC. Its protein product is CASTFTGLGANVLTF. J is TRBJ2-6 and V is TRBV5-8; D possibly corresponds to TRBD1 (6 bases). V lost 6 bases, J lost 4 bases, and 14 bases lay in between. The CDR3 has 15 residues. In germline, CDR1 is SGHTS, CDR2 YDEGEE. Variable domain in full (rest from reference TRBV5-8 and TRBJ2-6): EAGVTQSPTHLIKTRGQQATLRCSPISGHTSVYWYQQALGLGLQFLLWYDEGEERNRGNFPPRFSGRQFPNYSSELNVNALELEDSALYLCASTFTGLGANVLTFGAGSRLTVL.